This T cell receptor (beta chain) was documented in a study of cytotoxic CD8 clonotypes in ibrutinib-treated CLL. Background on the study: There were approximately ten relapsed/refractory patients and about 14 treatment-naive patients, and under 18 were IGHV unmutated. Once patients had received a median roughly 11 months of treatment, range 6 to 36, response samples were obtained. The sample average was 255,043 productive templates and 94,082 productive rearrangements.

Germline CDR1 and CDR2: MNHEY and SVGAGI. The V end was cut by 6 bases, the J end by 7 bases, with 16 bases between. The CDR3 consists of 13 residues. TCRdb's copy holds only in-frame clones and misses some; the assay was immunoSEQ multiplex PCR. The sample lists 200,000 or so clones; over 65% were seen once. In its sample, this clone was seen once. The material sequenced was PBMCs, taken after 12 months of ibrutinib treatment. The receptor comes from a human donor with chronic lymphocytic leukemia. This chain connects TRBV6-5 to TRBJ2-7; D is uncertain. In nucleotides, the CDR3 is TGTGCCAGCAGCCGAAGTCCCGAAGGGGAGCAGTACTTC. This sequence encodes CASSRSPEGEQYF.